Below are 23 T cell receptor beta chains sequenced from a single sample in a study of blood T cell repertoires in COVID-19. This table comes from immunoSEQ multiplex PCR, and its TCRdb copy is limited to in-frame clones, with some not included. This sample yields around 98,000 clones, of which 65% to 90% are seen a single time; 11% belongs to the top ten. Sequencing was performed on peripheral blood. All receptors come from a man between 65 and 85 years old with active or convalescent COVID-19.

The rearrangement joins TRBV7-8 to TRBJ1-1; 7 bases match TRBD1. This CDR3 comprises 14 residues. CDR1 and CDR2 from the germline V gene are SGHVS and FQNEAQ. The junction had 11 bases not matched to a gene; V was cut back by 6 bases and J by 7 bases. CDR3 DNA sequence: TGTGCCAGCAGGCCGGACAGGATGTTCGGTGAAGCTTTCTTT. Protein sequence: CASRPDRMFGEAFF.

A single count supports this clone. The chain recombines TRBV7-6 with TRBJ1-6, with no clear D. Between the trimmed V and J ends, which lost 1 base and 2 bases, there was a span of 6 bases. The CDR3 runs 15 residues. CDR1 SGHVS and CDR2 FNYEAQ come from the germline V gene. The CDR3 nucleotides are TGTGCCAGCAGCTTAGGTCAGGCCTATAATTCACCCCTCCACTTT. Amino acids: CASSLGQAYNSPLHF.

The rearrangement links TRBV27 to TRBJ2-4; TRBD2 agrees at 13 bases. CDR1 and CDR2 (germline): MNHEY, SMNVEV (reference sequence). Trimming removed 2 bases from V and 7 bases from J; junction bases left unmatched: 8. CDR3 size: 17 residues. CDR3 DNA: TGTGCCAGCAGTTTAGGGACTAGCGGGACGAGGGGGAACATTCAGTACTTC. Amino acids: CASSLGTSGTRGNIQYF.

This rearrangement joins TRBV4-1 to TRBJ2-7; 9 nucleotides line up with TRBD2. Germline-derived CDR1 and CDR2 are MGHRA and YSYEKL. The CDR3 runs 15 residues. V was clipped by 1 base and J by 3 bases; unmatched bases: 4. CDR3 DNA sequence: TGCGCCAGCAGCCAAGGGCTAGCGGGGCTCTACGAGCAGTACTTC. This gives the protein CASSQGLAGLYEQYF.

Here the CDR3 reads CASSWEGTTGREQFF. As DNA, the CDR3 is TGTGCCAGCAGCTGGGAAGGGACCACAGGGCGTGAGCAGTTCTTC. This chain uses TRBV5-4 with TRBJ2-1; possibly TRBD1 for D (6 bases). Germline CDR1 is SGHNT and CDR2 is YYREEE (reference sequence). The CDR3 runs 15 residues. V lost 3 bases, J lost 9 bases, and 19 bases lay in between.

The chain combines TRBV14 with TRBJ1-2, with TRBD1 identical over 7 bases. This CDR3 spans 16 amino acids. Germline V CDR1 and CDR2: SGHDN, FVKESK. V shed 1 base and J 0 bases; nucleotides not matched to a gene: 5. For the CDR3, the DNA is TGTGCCAGCAGCCAAGGCGGGACAGCCTCTAACTATGGCTACACCTTC. Translating it yields CASSQGGTASNYGYTF.

This clone was observed once. The rearrangement links TRBV2 to TRBJ1-2, with TRBD1 identical over 7 bases. J gave up 3 bases and V 7 bases, and 11 bases lay outside the gene matches. CDR1 SNHLY and CDR2 FYNNEI come from the germline V gene. The CDR3 is 15 amino acids. CDR3 DNA sequence: TGTGCCAGCACCCTAAATAAGGGGGCTTACTATGGCTACACCTTC. Encoded protein: CASTLNKGAYYGYTF.

This clone was seen only a few times. The CDR3 coding sequence is TGCGCCAGCAGCTTGGGGACTAAACGGGCCGAGCGGCAGTACTTC. Amino acid sequence: CASSLGTKRAERQYF. The chain uses TRBV5-1 and TRBJ2-7; possible D gene TRBD2, 6 bases. Germline CDR1 reads SGHRS; CDR2 reads YFSETQ. This CDR3 contains 15 residues. Trimming left V 0 bases short and J 9 bases short, with 19 bases between.

The chain couples TRBV19 to TRBJ1-1; D is possibly TRBD1 (6 bases). The CDR3 loop spans 15 amino acids. Germline assignment: CDR1 LNHDA and CDR2 SQIVND (reference sequence). Deletions cut 4 bases from V and 4 bases from J, with 16 bases between. The CDR3 region is CASSTPQGRVTEAFF. CDR3 bases: TGTGCCAGTAGTACACCTCAGGGGCGCGTCACTGAAGCTTTCTTT.

V and J are TRBV4-3 and TRBJ2-7, with 10 bases aligning to TRBD2. V lost 2 bases to trimming and J lost 1 base; unmatched junction nucleotides: 8. This CDR3 region has 17 residues. Germline V lookup: CDR1 LGHNA, CDR2 YSLEER. CDR3 amino acids: CASSQTWTSGKSYEQYF. In DNA form, the CDR3 reads TGCGCCAGCAGCCAAACCTGGACTAGCGGAAAGTCCTACGAGCAGTACTTC.

The chain couples TRBV19 to TRBJ1-4; 7 bases match TRBD1. The V gene's germline CDR1 is LNHDA and CDR2 SQIVND (reference sequence). This CDR3 has 16 residues. J gave up 1 base and V 6 bases, and 8 bases lay outside the gene matches. CDR3 in DNA: TGTGCCAGTAGGACAGGGCGGTTGGGAACTAATGAAAAACTGTTTTTT. It encodes CASRTGRLGTNEKLFF.

The rearrangement joins TRBV5-8 to TRBJ1-1; 10 bases match TRBD1. The CDR3 covers 13 residues. CDR1 SGHTS and CDR2 YDEGEE come from the germline V gene. Trimming removed 2 bases from V and 7 bases from J; junction bases left unmatched: 2. CDR3 DNA: TGTGCCAGCAGCTTCGGGACAGGGGATGAAGCTTTCTTT. Protein product: CASSFGTGDEAFF.

The chain links TRBV4-2 to TRBJ1-2, with D perhaps TRBD1 (5 bases). Germline lookup yields CDR1 LGHNA and CDR2 YNFKEQ. This CDR3 spans 15 amino acids. Deletions cut 0 bases from V and 5 bases from J, with 13 bases between. This CDR3 is CASSQDGAVLYGYTF. In nucleotides, the CDR3 is TGTGCCAGCAGCCAAGATGGGGCAGTTCTATATGGCTACACCTTC.

This chain uses TRBV7-9 with TRBJ2-1; D unresolved. Deletions cut 4 bases from V and 16 bases from J, with 14 bases between. Germline V gene sequence: CDR1 SEHNR, CDR2 FQNEAQ (reference sequence). The CDR3 is made up of 11 amino acids. The CDR3 sequence: CASSSDSTPFF. CDR3 in DNA: TGTGCCAGCAGCTCCGACTCTACTCCATTCTTC.

This chain connects TRBV12-3 or TRBV12-4 to TRBJ1-1, with TRBD1 as a possible D gene (5 bases). The CDR3 has 11 residues. Trimming took 5 bases from V and 6 from J, leaving 7 bases between them. DNA for the CDR3: TGTGCCAGCAGTCCAGGGCCTGAAGCTTTCTTT. Translating it yields CASSPGPEAFF.

J is TRBJ2-3 and V is TRBV10-3; TRBD2 agrees at 8 bases. Germline CDR1 and CDR2: ENHRY and SYGVKD. The CDR3 is 15 residues long. Trimming at V came to 6 bases and at J to 2 bases, leaving 7 bases not matched to a gene. The CDR3 loop reads CAISTAGGYTDTQYF. For the CDR3, the DNA is TGTGCCATCAGCACTGCGGGGGGTTACACAGATACGCAGTATTTT.

The gene calls are TRBV11-2 and TRBJ2-7; 8 bases are a match to TRBD1. V gave up 7 bases and J gave up 1 base; unmatched junction bases: 6. The CDR3 has 14 amino acids. The germline gives CDR1 SGHAT, CDR2 FQNNGV. Here the CDR3 DNA reads TGTGCCAGCATCCGGACAGGGACTTCCTACGAGCAGTACTTC. It translates to CASIRTGTSYEQYF.

This sequence joins TRBV9 and TRBJ1-1, with a weak D call TRBD1 (5 bases). CDR3 length equals 13 residues. The V gene lost 4 bases and the J gene lost 2 bases, with 9 bases spanning the gap. Germline V gene sequence: CDR1 SGDLS, CDR2 YYNGEE. This CDR3 reads CASSLTGNTEAFF. The CDR3 DNA reads TGTGCCAGCAGCCTCACAGGAAACACTGAAGCTTTCTTT.

The chain combines TRBV5-5 with TRBJ1-2, with D possibly TRBD1 on 5 matching bases. Germline values: CDR1 SGHKS, CDR2 YYEKEE (reference sequence). The CDR3 spans 14 residues. V was trimmed by 5 bases and J by 4 bases, leaving 15 bases between them. The CDR3 region is CASRPGDSSYGYTF. The CDR3 DNA reads as TGTGCCAGCAGGCCGGGGGACTCTTCCTATGGCTACACCTTC. Full variable domain (missing parts from reference TRBV5-5 and TRBJ1-2): DAGVTQSPTHLIKTRGQQVTLRCSPISGHKSVSWYQQVLGQGPQFIFQYYEKEERGRGNFPDRFSARQFPNYSSELNVNALLLGDSALYLCASRPGDSSYGYTFGSGTRLTVV.

V and J are TRBV3-1 (or the pseudogene TRBV3-2) and TRBJ2-1; 9 bases fit TRBD2. CDR3 length: 16 amino acids. Germline CDR1 LGHDT, CDR2 YNNKEL (reference sequence). After removal of 4 bases from V and 5 bases from J, the junction contained 9 bases not matched to a gene. Written as DNA, the CDR3 is TGTGCCAGCAGCCCAAGGTTAGCGGGGGACAACAATGAGCAGTTCTTC. This translates into CASSPRLAGDNNEQFF.

The chain uses TRBV29-1 and TRBJ1-2, with D maybe TRBD1 (6 bases). This CDR3 spans 11 amino acids. V lost 8 bases to trimming and J lost 8 bases, with 15 bases between them. Germline-derived CDR1 and CDR2 are SQVTM and ANQGSEA. In DNA, the CDR3 is TGCAGCTCCCGAGATGGACAGGGCTACACCTTC. Translating gives CSSRDGQGYTF.

In this sample, this clone turned up a few times. The rearrangement joins TRBV2 to TRBJ1-5; D ambiguous. Germline CDR1 reads SNHLY; CDR2 reads FYNNEI. V was trimmed by 7 bases and J by 6 bases, leaving 19 bases between them. The CDR3 extends over 15 amino acids. Here the CDR3 DNA reads TGTGCCAGCACGTGGCGGGCATTGGGCGGTCAGCCCCAGCATTTT. This gives the protein CASTWRALGGQPQHF.

The rearrangement links TRBV10-1 to TRBJ2-7, with D maybe TRBD2 (5 bases). The CDR3 covers 15 residues. Germline V gives CDR1 WNHNN, CDR2 SYGVQD (reference sequence). V was shortened by 5 bases and J by 6 bases, with 20 bases between the two germline ends. The CDR3 spells CASSPAGDPVGEQYF. The CDR3 nucleotides read TGCGCCAGCAGTCCAGCCGGGGATCCGGTCGGCGAGCAGTACTTC.